The 3 T cell receptor beta chains in this list originate from one sample, sequenced in a study of blood T cell repertoires in COVID-19. TCRdb's copy holds only in-frame clones and misses some; the assay was immunoSEQ multiplex PCR. The sample contains some 300,000 clones, approximately 89% of which appear only once. The sample comprised PBMCs or T cells enriched from blood (not recorded which). Receptors were obtained from a woman aged 50 to 60 who had been exposed to COVID-19.

The chain combines TRBV3-1 (or the pseudogene TRBV3-2) with TRBJ2-7, with 9 nucleotides matching TRBD1. The CDR3 length is 15 residues. From germline, CDR1 is LGHDT and CDR2 YNNKEL (reference sequence). V lost 4 bases, J lost 2 bases, and 6 bases stayed unmatched. The CDR3 loop is CASSRGTGNPYEQYF. The CDR3 nucleotides are TGTGCCAGCAGCCGTGGGACAGGGAATCCCTACGAGCAGTACTTC.

V and J are TRBV2 and TRBJ2-7; 7 bases fit TRBD1. V shed 4 bases, J shed 4 bases, and the junction held 4 bases outside the gene matches. The CDR3 sequence is 13 residues long. Germline V CDR1 and CDR2: SNHLY, FYNNEI. CDR3 protein: CASSGQGWYEQYF. Here the CDR3 DNA reads TGTGCCAGCAGTGGACAGGGTTGGTACGAGCAGTACTTC.

This clone is a singleton in its sample. Other DNA sequences of this sample code for an identical CDR3. The rearrangement links TRBV5-6 to TRBJ1-1, with D possibly matching TRBD1 (6 bases). The V end was cut by 4 bases, the J end by 7 bases, with 11 bases between. The CDR3 has 12 amino acids. Germline V CDR1 and CDR2: SGHDT, YYEEEE. The CDR3 sequence: CASSLGQFEAFF. CDR3 nucleotide sequence: TGTGCCAGCAGCCTCGGACAGTTTGAAGCTTTCTTT.